Shown below are 18 T cell receptor beta chains from a single sample sequenced in a study of T cells in localized non-small cell lung cancer. The protocol was immunoSEQ multiplex PCR, while the TCRdb copy is restricted to in-frame clones and leaves out a portion. The sample carries tens of thousands of clones, nearly 90% recorded once. The sample was peripheral blood mononuclear cells, taken before any cancer treatment. The receptor set was obtained from a male donor aged 60 or over with stage II lung adenocarcinoma.

The chain couples TRBV4-1 to TRBJ2-1; TRBD2 matches 11 bases. The CDR3 is 17 residues long. Germline CDR1 and CDR2: MGHRA and YSYEKL. V trimming: 4 bases; J trimming: 8 bases; junction bases outside the gene matches: 13. CDR3 DNA sequence: TGCGCCAGCAGCCCCCGTACGACTAGCGGGATTCTGGATGAGCAGTTCTTC. It yields the protein CASSPRTTSGILDEQFF.

The chain is built from TRBV28 and TRBJ1-4; 8 nucleotides match TRBD1. The CDR3 extends over 13 amino acids. V was clipped by 10 bases and J by 7 bases; unmatched bases: 8. CDR1 MDHEN and CDR2 SYDVKM come from the germline V gene. CDR3 bases: TGTGCCACCATGACAGGGGTAGGTGAAAAACTGTTTTTT. Its protein is CATMTGVGEKLFF. Full variable domain (outside the CDR3, taken from reference TRBV28 and TRBJ1-4): DVKVTQSSRYLVKRTGEKVFLECVQDMDHENMFWYRQDPGLGLRLIYFSYDVKMKEKGDIPEGYSVSREKKERFSLILESASTNQTSMYLCATMTGVGEKLFFGSGTQLSVL.

As DNA, the CDR3 is TGCGCCAGCAGCATGGAGGGAGCGGGAGGGCCAGAGACCCAGTACTTC. Its protein is CASSMEGAGGPETQYF. This chain joins TRBV5-1 and TRBJ2-5; 10 bases align to TRBD2. The V and J ends lost 4 bases and 4 bases, in that order; junction bases with no gene match: 10. This CDR3 region has 16 residues. The germline CDR1 and CDR2 sequences are SGHRS and YFSETQ.

The chain carries TRBV7-3 and TRBJ2-1, with no clear D. The CDR3 is made up of 15 amino acids. V lost 2 bases, J lost 6 bases, and 14 bases lay in between. Germline V gene data show CDR1 as SGHTA and CDR2 as FQGTGA. The CDR3 nucleotides are TGTGCCAGCAGCTTACAAGGCCCCCTTAGCAATGAGCAGTTCTTC. Translated, it gives CASSLQGPLSNEQFF.

The CDR3, as DNA: TGTGCCAGCAGTGAACAGCTGGGGAGCTCCTACGAGCAGTACTTC. Its protein product is CASSEQLGSSYEQYF. This rearrangement joins TRBV6-1 to TRBJ2-7; possibly TRBD2 for D (5 bases). V dropped 2 bases and J dropped 0 bases, with 11 bases sitting between them. Germline V lookup: CDR1 MNHNS, CDR2 SASEGT. This CDR3 has 15 residues.

V and J are TRBV7-9 and TRBJ2-1; 7 nucleotides align to TRBD1. The V and J ends lost 7 bases and 10 bases, in that order; junction bases with no gene match: 22. There are 17 residues in the CDR3. Germline CDR1 SEHNR, CDR2 FQNEAQ (reference sequence). This CDR3 is CASTSWGYGTATMEQFF. In DNA, the CDR3 is TGTGCCAGCACATCATGGGGATACGGGACAGCCACAATGGAGCAGTTCTTC.

This clone was detected only a few times. J is TRBJ2-7 and V is TRBV12-5; D is unresolved. CDR1 and CDR2 from the germline V gene are LGHNT and FRNRAP. The length of the CDR3 is 14 residues. Trimming stripped 0 bases from V and 1 base from J, with 7 bases between. CDR3 nucleotides: TGTGCTAGTGGTTTGGTACCGGATTCCTACGAGCAGTACTTC. It encodes CASGLVPDSYEQYF.

The chain joins TRBV25-1 to TRBJ2-3; maybe TRBD2 (7 bases). The CDR3 length is 16 residues. Germline CDR1 is MGHDK and CDR2 is SYGVNS. V was shortened by 0 bases and J by 1 base, with 11 bases between the two germline ends. The CDR3: CASSEYVGGRTDTQYF. DNA of the CDR3: TGTGCCAGCAGTGAATACGTCGGGGGGCGCACAGATACGCAGTATTTT.

The rearrangement links TRBV5-1 to TRBJ2-1; D possibly corresponds to TRBD2 (6 bases). The CDR3 length is 14 residues. CDR1 and CDR2 from the germline V gene are SGHRS and YFSETQ. The V end was cut by 5 bases, the J end by 3 bases, with 12 bases between. The CDR3 DNA is TGCGCCAGCAGACGGGACTTACTCTACAATGAGCAGTTCTTC. This codes for CASRRDLLYNEQFF. The complete variable domain, with remaining parts taken from reference TRBV5-1 and TRBJ2-1, reads KAGVTQTPRYLIKTRGQQVTLSCSPISGHRSVSWYQQTPGQGLQFLFEYFSETQRNKGNFPGRFSGRQFSNSRSEMNVSTLELGDSALYLCASRRDLLYNEQFFGPGTRLTVL.

This chain links TRBV18 with TRBJ2-1, with D perhaps TRBD2 (5 bases). Trimming removed 3 bases from V and 0 bases from J, with 9 bases in between. CDR1 is KGHSH and CDR2 is LQKENI in the germline V gene. The CDR3 is 15 residues long. The CDR3 loop is CASSPPTSSYNEQFF. The CDR3 DNA reads as TGTGCCAGCTCACCGCCCACTAGCTCCTACAATGAGCAGTTCTTC.

This clone was seen a single time. This chain joins TRBV27 and TRBJ1-1; no clear D gene. Germline V gene lookup returns CDR1 MNHEY and CDR2 SMNVEV (reference sequence). CDR3 size: 14 residues. Between the trimmed V and J ends, which lost 7 bases and 3 bases, there was a span of 15 bases. CDR3 DNA sequence: TGTGCCAGCAAACGGACCCGGGATCACACTGAAGCTTTCTTT. It is translated as CASKRTRDHTEAFF.

The V and J genes are TRBV18 and TRBJ2-3; 9 bases match TRBD1. V dropped 3 bases and J dropped 6; count of bases not matched to a gene: 19. The CDR3 extends over 19 amino acids. Germline lookup yields CDR1 KGHSH and CDR2 LQKENI. DNA of the CDR3: TGTGCCAGCTCACCCCCCGGAGGAACACCGGGACAGGGTGCCGATACGCAGTATTTT. Its translation: CASSPPGGTPGQGADTQYF.

This rearrangement joins TRBV6-5 to TRBJ2-2; D call uncertain. The ends were cut back, 6 bases at V and 1 base at J, with 9 bases in the middle. Germline CDR1 and CDR2: MNHEY and SVGAGI. This CDR3 has 14 amino acids. The CDR3 loop reads CASRRSVNTGELFF. CDR3 nucleotide sequence: TGTGCCAGCAGGCGGTCGGTGAACACCGGGGAGCTGTTTTTT.

The V gene is TRBV7-2, the J gene TRBJ1-2; D not certain. Trimming took 5 bases from V and 4 from J, leaving 14 bases between them. CDR3 length: 14 amino acids. Germline values: CDR1 SGHTA, CDR2 FQGNSA. The CDR3 sequence is CASSEGGGIYGYTF. CDR3 coding DNA: TGTGCCAGCAGCGAAGGAGGCGGGATCTATGGCTACACCTTC.

This sequence joins TRBV5-4 and TRBJ2-5, with D hard to call. CDR1 and CDR2 (germline): SGHNT, YYREEE (reference sequence). Trimming took off 1 base at V and 5 bases at J, with 12 bases between the two ends. The CDR3 totals 14 residues. CDR3 sequence reads: CASSLMGKVETQYF. The CDR3 coding sequence is TGTGCCAGCAGCTTGATGGGGAAAGTTGAGACCCAGTACTTC.

Worth noting for this clone: The sample carries other DNA sequences with the same CDR3. V is TRBV27 and J is TRBJ1-2; a weak D match, TRBD1 (6 bases). Germline loops: CDR1 MNHEY, CDR2 SMNVEV (reference sequence). V shed 1 base and J shed 7 bases, with 19 bases lying between them. The CDR3 is made up of 16 amino acids. As DNA, the CDR3 is TGTGCCAGCAGTTTATTAAGGGCAGGGGCGATGTCTGGCTACACCTTC. Its protein is CASSLLRAGAMSGYTF.

This clone came up once. Here the CDR3 DNA reads TGTGCCAGCAGCTTATCCGGGGTGCCCCAAGAGACCCAGTACTTC. It yields the protein CASSLSGVPQETQYF. This rearrangement joins TRBV11-2 to TRBJ2-5; possible D gene TRBD2, 5 bases. Germline lookup yields CDR1 SGHAT and CDR2 FQNNGV. The CDR3 length is 15 residues. Trimming pared 2 bases from V and 1 base from J, leaving 11 bases between.

The rearrangement links TRBV9 to TRBJ2-1; 11 bases align to TRBD2. The length of the CDR3 is 17 residues. Germline CDR1 SGDLS, CDR2 YYNGEE. Germline trimming cut 0 bases from V and 2 bases from J; bases unmatched to any gene: 4. This chain's CDR3 is CASSVVDSGRAYNEQFF. Here the CDR3 DNA reads TGTGCCAGCAGCGTAGTCGATAGCGGGAGGGCCTACAATGAGCAGTTCTTC.